The clone carrying this T cell receptor (beta chain) has just a few counts. Its specificity is unknown. TCRdb fed the 5' RACE reads into MiXCR, producing one record per CDR3 protein. The sample has about 360,000 distinct CDR3 sequences; around 14% are singletons. CDR1 ENHRY and CDR2 SYGVKD come from the germline V gene. This CDR3 spans 14 amino acids. V lost 10 bases, J lost 3 bases, and 4 bases stayed unmatched. The data were taken from a study of T-cell memory formation after mild COVID-19. In the study overall: Among the donors, TCR clusters were largely specific to each donor. Whole-study results and caveats: Clones contracting across day 15 to 85 had a balanced CD4/CD8 profile; later expanding clones leaned CD4+.

The sequence came from a man between 18 and 29 years old who had mild COVID-19 (a few samples of this study predate the infection). Cell type and time point are not known. The genes are TRBV10-3 and TRBJ2-4, with 12 positions matching TRBD2. Sequenced sample: PBMCs or a T cell subset sorted from them (not recorded which). In nucleotides, the CDR3 is TGTGCCAGCGGACTAGCGGGGAGCAAAAACATTCAGTACTTC. Its translation: CASGLAGSKNIQYF.